Here is one TCR beta chain with its context. Original handling: Cell counts per sample came from amplifying reference gene primers. Data came from immunoSEQ multiplex PCR; TCRdb stores just in-frame clones and leaves some out. V and J calls and clone size follow that table, whereas D and trimming were derived from the DNA. There are about 99,000 clones in the sample; almost 90% occur only once, and 3.5% lies in the top ten. Germline V gene sequence: CDR1 LGHNA, CDR2 YSLEER. This CDR3 is 15 amino acids long. This entry comes from a study of blood T cell repertoires in COVID-19. This chain joins TRBV4-3 and TRBJ1-4; D is possibly TRBD1 (6 bases). The sequence was obtained from a human donor in a cohort sampled during active COVID-19. Sequenced material: peripheral blood. CDR3 loop: CVPVARGADREKLFF. For the CDR3, the DNA is TGCGTCCCGGTTGCCCGGGGGGCGGATCGGGAAAAACTGTTTTTT.